What follows are 23 T cell receptor beta chains derived from one specimen sequenced in a study of CD8 T cells in ankylosing spondylitis. Via MiXCR, TCRdb re-called the 5' RACE reads, giving one row per CDR3 protein. The top ten clones hold over 1% of a sample with about 480,000 distinct CDR3 sequences, approximately 17% of them seen once. Their antigens remain unidentified. Study conclusions and caveats: Characteristic of ankylosing spondylitis blood, it appeared, was a TCR beta motif comprising roughly 8 highly homologous variants.

The source material was blood, either unsorted or a sorted T cell fraction (not recorded which). Receptors originate from a male donor with ankylosing spondylitis.

This clonotype was seen only a few times. The rearrangement uses TRBV28 and TRBJ2-1; no firm D call. In germline, CDR1 is MDHEN, CDR2 SYDVKM. This CDR3 has 16 residues. The V end lost 2 bases, the J end lost 2 bases, and 13 bases lay between the germline ends. For the CDR3, the DNA is TGTGCCAGCAGTTTACAAGTAGCCCCCACCTACAATGAGCAGTTCTTC. As protein: CASSLQVAPTYNEQFF.

The rearrangement uses TRBV11-2 and TRBJ2-3; D might be TRBD2 (6 bases). The germline V gene has CDR1 SGHAT and CDR2 FQNNGV. This CDR3 spans 16 amino acids. The ends were cut back, 5 bases at V and 7 bases at J, with 22 bases in the middle. CDR3 sequence reads: CASSRTRGDLPHTQYF. In DNA form, the CDR3 reads TGTGCCAGCAGCCGTACTCGCGGGGATCTTCCCCATACGCAGTATTTT.

The table lists this clonotype with many counts. The chain joins TRBV12-3 or TRBV12-4 to TRBJ2-1, with a tentative D call TRBD1 (5 bases). Between the trimmed V and J ends, which lost 10 bases and 2 bases, there was a span of 15 bases. This CDR3 has 14 residues. The CDR3 region is CATCTGPAYNEQFF. CDR3 nucleotides: TGTGCCACCTGTACAGGACCCGCCTACAATGAGCAGTTCTTC.

The V call is TRBV18, the J call TRBJ1-1; 10 nucleotides align to TRBD1. Germline V lookup: CDR1 KGHSH, CDR2 LQKENI. J gave up 5 bases and V 3 bases, and 3 bases lay outside the gene matches. The CDR3 sequence is 14 residues long. CDR3: CASSPDRGRTEAFF. The DNA for the CDR3 is TGTGCCAGCTCACCGGACAGGGGGAGGACTGAAGCTTTCTTT. Based on the CDR3 plus reference TRBV18 and TRBJ1-1, the full variable domain is NAGVMQNPRHLVRRRGQEARLRCSPMKGHSHVYWYRQLPEEGLKFMVYLQKENIIDESGMPKERFSAEFPKEGPSILRIQQVVRGDSAAYFCASSPDRGRTEAFFGQGTRLTVV.

Many counts were recorded for this clonotype. The chain uses TRBV20-1 and TRBJ2-1; no clear D gene. Trimming took 4 bases from V and 8 from J, leaving 9 bases between them. CDR1 and CDR2 (germline): DFQATT, SNEGSKA (reference sequence). This CDR3 is 11 amino acids long. CDR3: CSAILMYEQFF. In nucleotides, the CDR3 is TGCAGTGCTATCTTAATGTATGAGCAGTTCTTC.

This clonotype was seen more than once but under ten times. V gene TRBV12-3 or TRBV12-4 combines with J gene TRBJ2-1, with TRBD2 identical over 10 bases. CDR3 length equals 15 residues. Trimming removed 6 bases from V and 9 bases from J; junction bases left unmatched: 11. The CDR3 DNA reads TGTGCCAGCAGCCCGGGACTAGCGAGAGGTGTTGAGCAGTTCTTC. The encoded protein is CASSPGLARGVEQFF.

This clonotype appeared a few times. The genes are TRBV20-1 and TRBJ2-1; 9 nucleotides align to TRBD2. Losses at the gene ends were 1 base for V and 5 bases for J; bases not matched to a gene: 6. Germline lookup yields CDR1 DFQATT and CDR2 SNEGSKA (reference sequence). This CDR3 has 15 residues. This CDR3 reads CSARGRREGNNEQFF. The CDR3 DNA is TGCAGTGCTAGAGGAAGGCGGGAGGGCAACAATGAGCAGTTCTTC.

About this clonotype: Germline and junction disagree at one end, which may indicate a read error. Here the CDR3 DNA reads TGTGCCAGCAGCCTAGCAGGGGGGACCAACTATGGCTACACCTTC. As protein: CASSLAGGTNYGYTF. The chain recombines TRBV7-9 with TRBJ1-2, with TRBD1 identical over 7 bases. The CDR3 covers 15 residues. Germline V gene lookup returns CDR1 SEHNR and CDR2 FQNEAQ (reference sequence).

This clonotype was seen ten or more times. The chain employs TRBV4-3 and TRBJ1-5; D gene uncertain. Trimming removed 0 bases at V and 2 bases at J, with 14 bases between. CDR1 LGHNA and CDR2 YSLEER come from the germline V gene. There are 17 residues in the CDR3. CDR3 nucleotide sequence: TGCGCCAGCAGCCAAGACTTGGAGTCCTATGGCAATCAGCCCCAGCATTTT. It specifies CASSQDLESYGNQPQHF.

This clonotype was found a few times. The V and J genes are TRBV20-1 and TRBJ1-2; D is unresolved. Trimming cost V 0 bases and J 5 bases, with 10 bases left between them. CDR1 is DFQATT and CDR2 is SNEGSKA in the germline V gene (reference sequence). The CDR3 runs 13 residues. CDR3 residues: CSAREGRGYGYTF. CDR3 bases: TGCAGTGCTAGAGAGGGAAGAGGGTATGGCTACACCTTC.

A single count supports this clonotype. Written as DNA, the CDR3 is TGTGCCAGCAGCCAAGAACGACAGGGACGAGATACGCAGTATTTT. As protein: CASSQERQGRDTQYF. The rearrangement links TRBV14 to TRBJ2-3, with 7 bases lining up with TRBD1. The CDR3 covers 15 residues. J lost 5 bases, V lost 0 bases, and 5 bases had no gene match. Germline V CDR1 and CDR2: SGHDN, FVKESK.

The chain couples TRBV5-1 to TRBJ2-5, with a weak D call TRBD2 (6 bases). CDR1 is SGHRS, CDR2 YFSETQ, per germline. The CDR3 runs 14 residues. Trimming shortened V by 4 bases and J by 1 base, and 11 bases separated the two germline ends. The CDR3 here is CASSAGLPQETQYF. In DNA form, the CDR3 reads TGCGCCAGCAGCGCCGGACTACCCCAAGAGACCCAGTACTTC.

This clonotype was observed a few times. The chain carries TRBV27 and TRBJ2-7; possible D gene TRBD2, 6 bases. The CDR3 spans 16 residues. V lost 7 bases and J lost 4, with 23 bases in between. Germline loops: CDR1 MNHEY, CDR2 SMNVEV (reference sequence). CDR3 in DNA: TGTGCCAGCACCTTGCCAGATGTCGGGAGTAGTTACGAGCAGTACTTC. Translation gives CASTLPDVGSSYEQYF.

The V gene is TRBV6-1, the J gene TRBJ2-7; TRBD2 matches 7 bases. The trim removed 8 bases at V and 0 bases at J, leaving 7 bases unmatched. CDR3 length: 14 residues. Germline assignment: CDR1 MNHNS and CDR2 SASEGT. CDR3 region: CASQITSVSYEQYF. CDR3 bases: TGTGCCAGCCAAATCACTAGCGTCTCCTACGAGCAGTACTTC.

This clonotype has ten or more counts. The rearrangement links TRBV12-3 or TRBV12-4 to TRBJ1-6; D may be TRBD1 (6 bases). V was clipped by 10 bases and J by 10 bases, with 14 bases between them. The CDR3 has 12 amino acids. CDR3: CATRGQGSPLHF. Here the CDR3 DNA reads TGTGCCACCAGGGGCCAGGGCTCACCCCTCCACTTT.

The sample holds many counts of this clonotype. V gene TRBV5-1 combines with J gene TRBJ2-1; D unclear. The length of the CDR3 is 12 residues. V lost 4 bases, J lost 7 bases, and 9 bases lay in between. Germline-derived CDR1 and CDR2 are SGHRS and YFSETQ. CDR3 region: CASSSWDNEQFF. The CDR3 DNA follows: TGCGCCAGCAGCAGCTGGGATAATGAGCAGTTCTTC. The full variable domain, rest sourced from reference TRBV5-1 and TRBJ2-1, is KAGVTQTPRYLIKTRGQQVTLSCSPISGHRSVSWYQQTPGQGLQFLFEYFSETQRNKGNFPGRFSGRQFSNSRSEMNVSTLELGDSALYLCASSSWDNEQFFGPGTRLTVL.

This clonotype has only a few counts. In DNA, the CDR3 is TGTGCCAGCAGTTCCGATCACAGGGGCAATCAGCCCCAGCATTTT. Translation gives CASSSDHRGNQPQHF. V gene TRBV12-3 or TRBV12-4 combines with J gene TRBJ1-5; a weak D match, TRBD1 (6 bases). This CDR3 has 15 amino acids. Trimming shortened V by 4 bases and J by 2 bases, and 12 bases separated the two germline ends.

In this sample, this clonotype turned up many times. The chain joins TRBV7-2 to TRBJ2-2, with D unclear. V dropped 1 base and J dropped 0 bases, with 6 bases sitting between them. Per germline, CDR1 SGHTA and CDR2 FQGNSA. There are 15 residues in the CDR3. The chain's CDR3 is CASSLVGTNTGELFF. As DNA, the CDR3 is TGTGCCAGCAGCTTAGTGGGGACGAACACCGGGGAGCTGTTTTTT.

This clonotype was seen at least ten times. The CDR3 loop is CASSPGFTDSPLHF. The CDR3 DNA reads TGTGCCAGCAGTCCAGGGTTTACGGATTCACCCCTCCACTTT. The J gene is TRBJ1-6, the V gene TRBV6-1, with D perhaps matching TRBD1 (5 bases). From germline, CDR1 is MNHNS and CDR2 SASEGT. The CDR3 sequence is 14 residues long. The V gene lost 5 bases and the J gene lost 8 bases, with 13 bases spanning the gap.

This chain connects TRBV28 to TRBJ1-2; D ambiguous. The germline gives CDR1 MDHEN, CDR2 SYDVKM. The V end lost 2 bases, the J end lost 6 bases, and 22 bases lay between the germline ends. The CDR3 is 17 residues long. The CDR3 bases are TGTGCCAGCAGTTTACGACCCCTCAGAGGCAGCACGCATGGCTACACCTTC. It encodes CASSLRPLRGSTHGYTF.

This chain links TRBV9 with TRBJ2-2, with D perhaps matching TRBD1 (6 bases). Germline V gives CDR1 SGDLS, CDR2 YYNGEE. V was pared by 8 bases and J by 5 bases, with 10 bases between. The CDR3 totals 12 residues. As DNA, the CDR3 is TGTGCCAGTAACAGGGTAACCGGGGAGCTGTTTTTT. This codes for CASNRVTGELFF.

The V call is TRBV7-2, the J call TRBJ2-7; the match to TRBD1 covers 8 bases. Germline CDR1 and CDR2: SGHTA and FQGNSA. The V segment lost 4 bases and the J segment 1 base; nucleotides outside the gene matches: 9. This CDR3 comprises 16 residues. CDR3 bases: TGTGCCAGCAGCTCGCCGACGACAGGGGATTCCTACGAGCAGTACTTC. It is translated as CASSSPTTGDSYEQYF.

This clonotype was detected only a few times. The genes are TRBV20-1 and TRBJ1-2, with a weak D call TRBD1 (5 bases). This CDR3 is built from 13 residues. V lost 5 bases, J lost 5 bases, and 15 bases lay in between. Germline V lookup: CDR1 DFQATT, CDR2 SNEGSKA (reference sequence). CDR3: CSAALGPTYGYTF. CDR3 bases: TGCAGTGCTGCCCTGGGACCAACATATGGCTACACCTTC.